The entry below describes one T cell receptor beta chain. Its target is unknown. This sample is drawn from a study of T cells in lung cancer brain metastases. Data came from immunoSEQ multiplex PCR; TCRdb stores just in-frame clones and leaves some out. Of under 3,000 clones listed, 75% to 95% are singletons. Study-wide findings and caveats: FFPE DNA fragmentation may have prevented retrieving the complete T cell repertoire.

The length of the CDR3 is 13 residues. The germline V and J ends were trimmed by 5 bases and 2 bases, with 8 bases remaining between them. Per the germline V gene, CDR1 is SEHNR and CDR2 is FQNEAQ (reference sequence). The source material was tumor tissue from a brain metastasis. The chain joins TRBV7-9 to TRBJ2-3; unclear D gene. This receptor was taken from a man between 65 and 85 years old with non-small cell lung cancer that had spread to the brain. The CDR3 loop is CASSRRTTDTQYF. Written as DNA, the CDR3 is TGTGCCAGCAGCAGAAGGACCACAGATACGCAGTATTTT.